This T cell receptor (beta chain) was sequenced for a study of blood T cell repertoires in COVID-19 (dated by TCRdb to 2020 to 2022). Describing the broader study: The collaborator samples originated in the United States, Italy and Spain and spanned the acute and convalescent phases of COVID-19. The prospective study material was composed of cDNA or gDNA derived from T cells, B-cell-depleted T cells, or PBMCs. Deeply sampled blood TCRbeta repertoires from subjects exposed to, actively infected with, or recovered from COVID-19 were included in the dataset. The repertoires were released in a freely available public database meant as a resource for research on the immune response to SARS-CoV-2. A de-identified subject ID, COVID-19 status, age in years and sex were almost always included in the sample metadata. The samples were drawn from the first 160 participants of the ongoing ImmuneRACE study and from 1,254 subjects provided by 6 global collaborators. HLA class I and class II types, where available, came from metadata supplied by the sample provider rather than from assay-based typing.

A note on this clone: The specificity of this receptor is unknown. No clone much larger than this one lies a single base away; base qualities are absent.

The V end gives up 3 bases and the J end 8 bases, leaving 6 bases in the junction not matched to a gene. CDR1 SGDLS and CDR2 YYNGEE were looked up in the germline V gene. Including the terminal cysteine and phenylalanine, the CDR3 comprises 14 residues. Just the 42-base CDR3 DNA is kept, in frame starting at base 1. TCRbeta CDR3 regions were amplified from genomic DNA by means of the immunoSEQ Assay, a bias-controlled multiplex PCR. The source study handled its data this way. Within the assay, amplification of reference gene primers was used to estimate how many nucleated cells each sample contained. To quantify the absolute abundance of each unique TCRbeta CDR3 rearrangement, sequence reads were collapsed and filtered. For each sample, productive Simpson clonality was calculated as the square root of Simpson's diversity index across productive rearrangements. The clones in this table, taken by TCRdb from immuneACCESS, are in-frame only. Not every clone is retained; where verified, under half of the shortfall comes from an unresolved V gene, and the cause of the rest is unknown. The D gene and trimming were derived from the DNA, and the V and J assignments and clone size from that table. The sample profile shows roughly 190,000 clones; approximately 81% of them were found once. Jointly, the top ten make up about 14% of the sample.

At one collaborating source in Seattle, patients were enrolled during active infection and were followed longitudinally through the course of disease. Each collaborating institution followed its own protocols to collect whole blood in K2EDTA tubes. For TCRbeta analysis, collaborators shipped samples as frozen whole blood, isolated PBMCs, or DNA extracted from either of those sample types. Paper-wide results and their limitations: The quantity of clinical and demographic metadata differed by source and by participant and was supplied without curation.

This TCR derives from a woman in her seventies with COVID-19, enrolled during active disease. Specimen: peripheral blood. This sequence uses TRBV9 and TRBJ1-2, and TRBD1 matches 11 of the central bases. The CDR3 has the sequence CASSASGQGVGYTF. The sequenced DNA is TGTGCCAGCAGCGCCTCGGGACAGGGGGTGGGCTACACCTTC.